This T cell receptor (beta chain) was obtained from a study of response to subunit inactivated influenza vaccine. CDR3 length: 15 residues. V was clipped by 6 bases and J by 7 bases; unmatched bases: 10. Study-wide findings and caveats: Authors suggested each seasonal influenza vaccination recruits few new T cells.

TCRdb analysed the RT-PCR reads with MiXCR anew, one entry per CDR3 protein. Among over 400,000 distinct CDR3 sequences listed, 10% to 15% were seen once. This clonotype showed up just a few times. The antigen is undetermined. The chain joins TRBV12-3 or TRBV12-4 to TRBJ2-1, with 9 bases lining up with TRBD1. The clonotype originates from a man in his fifties or sixties who received an inactivated influenza vaccine. Sample: PBMCs from blood, taken 35 to 45 days after vaccination. In DNA form, the CDR3 reads TGTGCCAGCAGACCCGGGACAGGGAGGGTGAATGAGCAGTTCTTC. Protein product: CASRPGTGRVNEQFF.